Listed below are T cell receptor beta chains from one sample, sequenced in a study of shared clonotypes between healthy human individuals. Profiling relied on immunoSEQ multiplex PCR, and the TCRdb table lists in-frame clones only, not all of them. This table has about 660,000 clones, under 80% appearing once. Source material: memory CD4+ T cells sorted from blood. All receptors derive from a young woman in good health. The CDR3 runs from the conserved cysteine through the conserved F or W. A D gene is named only where the DNA matches it firmly. Clone sizes are given selectively: once, few, many, or a class where the clone is expanded.

>.|TRBJ2-7|TRBV5-4|.
CASSLDLAKEQYF
TGTGCCAGCAGCTTGGACCTAGCGAAAGAGCAGTACTTC
>TRBD1|TRBJ2-7|TRBV7-8|few
CASSLTGAGLATPYEQYF
TGTGCCAGCAGCCTTACAGGGGCAGGTCTAGCAACCCCCTACGAGCAGTACTTC
>.|TRBJ2-1|TRBV13|few
CASSLTGITYNEQFF
TGTGCCAGCAGCCTCACGGGGATTACCTACAATGAGCAGTTCTTC
>.|TRBJ2-7|TRBV30|.
CAWGRGGSSYEQYF
TGTGCCTGGGGCCGCGGTGGCAGCTCCTACGAGCAGTACTTC
>TRBD1|TRBJ1-2|TRBV11-2|.
CASSPYPGQGLNYGYTF
TGTGCCAGCAGCCCGTACCCGGGACAGGGCCTAAACTATGGCTACACCTTC
>.|TRBJ1-1|TRBV6-5|once
CASSYSLFGPTEAFF
TGTGCCAGCAGTTACTCGTTATTCGGCCCCACTGAAGCTTTCTTT
>TRBD2|TRBJ2-7|TRBV27|few
CASSKRAAGEYEQYF
TGTGCCAGCAGTAAACGGGCAGCGGGAGAGTACGAGCAGTACTTC
>.|TRBJ2-2|TRBV29-1|.
CSVGNDPNTGELFF
TGCAGCGTTGGGAATGACCCGAACACCGGGGAGCTGTTTTTT
>.|TRBJ2-2|TRBV28|.
CASRIGPRTGELFF
TGTGCCAGCCGAATCGGTCCCCGAACCGGGGAGCTGTTTTTT
>.|TRBJ2-7|TRBV7-2|.
CASSLQRDTYDEQYF
TGTGCCAGCAGCTTACAGCGGGACACCTACGACGAGCAGTACTTC
>.|TRBJ1-5|TRBV28|.
CASSLTTGTANQPQHF
TGTGCCAGCAGTTTAACGACCGGGACGGCCAATCAGCCCCAGCATTTT
>.|TRBJ2-3|TRBV28|.
CASSSSGADTQYF
.
>TRBD1|TRBJ2-1|TRBV28|.
CASSSDRARNEQFF
TGTGCCAGCAGTTCCGACAGGGCAAGGAATGAGCAGTTCTTC
>.|TRBJ2-3|TRBV30|.
CAWSVGVALNTQYF
TGTGCCTGGAGTGTAGGGGTAGCCCTCAATACGCAGTATTTT
>.|TRBJ1-5|TRBV6-1|.
CASSDGQGNNQPQHF
TGTGCCAGCAGTGATGGGCAGGGGAACAATCAGCCCCAGCATTTT
>.|TRBJ2-2|TRBV19|.
CASRWSTANTGELFF
TGTGCCAGTAGGTGGTCAACTGCGAACACCGGGGAGCTGTTTTTT
>TRBD2|TRBJ2-2|TRBV15|.
CATSRGTSGATGELFF
TGTGCCACCAGCAGGGGGACTAGCGGGGCCACCGGGGAGCTGTTTTTT
>.|TRBJ2-1|TRBV7-9|.
CASSQWRAWADNEQFF
TGTGCCAGCAGCCAATGGCGGGCTTGGGCTGACAATGAGCAGTTCTTC
>TRBD1|TRBJ2-5|TRBV4-1|.
CASSQVFIGRGQETQYF
TGCGCCAGCAGCCAAGTATTTATCGGCAGGGGGCAAGAGACCCAGTACTTC
>TRBD1|TRBJ1-4|TRBV5-1|.
CASSRDSNEKLFF
TGCGCCAGCAGTAGGGACAGTAATGAAAAACTGTTTTTT
>.|TRBJ1-1|TRBV29-1|few
CSVNLRQGMNTEAFF
TGCAGCGTTAATTTGAGGCAGGGGATGAACACTGAAGCTTTCTTT
>.|TRBJ1-3|TRBV30|.
CAWSVYGSSGNTIYF
TGTGCCTGGAGTGTATATGGGAGCTCTGGAAACACCATATATTTT
>TRBD2|TRBJ2-7|TRBV5-1|.
CASSRVAGVMGSYEQYF
TGCGCCAGCAGCCGAGTAGCGGGAGTTATGGGGTCCTACGAGCAGTACTTC
>TRBD1|TRBJ1-1|TRBV6-5|.
CASSYWGQGTEAFF
TGTGCCAGCAGTTACTGGGGACAGGGCACTGAAGCTTTCTTT
>.|TRBJ1-2|TRBV11-2|.
CASSLGRATIYGYTF
TGTGCCAGCAGCTTAGGGAGGGCTACCATCTATGGCTACACCTTC
>.|TRBJ2-1|TRBV19|.
CASSMLRSADEQFF
TGTGCCAGTAGTATGCTTAGATCGGCGGATGAGCAGTTCTTC
>TRBD1|TRBJ2-3|TRBV5-5|.
CASSGTGATDTQYF
TGTGCCAGCAGCGGGACAGGGGCCACAGATACGCAGTATTTT
>TRBD2|TRBJ2-1|TRBV14|.
CASSPLAGSYNEQFF
TGTGCCAGCAGCCCTCTAGCGGGATCGTACAATGAGCAGTTCTTC
>.|TRBJ2-5|TRBV28|.
CASSPSLGTQYF
TGTGCCAGCAGCCCCTCCTTGGGGACCCAGTACTTC
>TRBD2|TRBJ2-1|TRBV25-1|.
CASSEKRDSYNEQFF
TGTGCCAGCAGTGAAAAGCGGGACTCCTACAATGAGCAGTTCTTC
>.|TRBJ1-3|TRBV28|few
CASSLRGAKGNTIYF
TGTGCCAGCAGTTTACGGGGGGCGAAAGGAAACACCATATATTTT
>.|TRBJ2-7|TRBV7-8|.
CASSRTDHYEQYF
TGTGCCAGCAGTCGGACAGACCACTACGAGCAGTACTTC
>.|TRBJ2-1|TRBV30|.
CAWSGQISVEQFF
TGTGCCTGGAGTGGGCAGATCTCTGTTGAGCAGTTCTTC
>.|TRBJ2-7|TRBV28|.
CASSSFMGWQYF
TGTGCCAGCAGTTCCTTCATGGGTTGGCAGTACTTC
>.|TRBJ2-2|TRBV5-1|.
CASSVQETGELFF
TGCGCCAGCAGCGTGCAAGAAACCGGGGAGCTGTTTTTT
>.|TRBJ1-1|TRBV19|.
CASSAGGQGLPARAFF
TGTGCCAGTAGTGCGGGAGGCCAGGGGCTCCCGGCTAGAGCTTTCTTT
>.|TRBJ2-1|TRBV13|.
CASSSGGNNEQFF
TGTGCCAGCAGCTCCGGAGGGAACAATGAGCAGTTCTTC
>TRBD2|TRBJ2-4|TRBV7-2|.
CASSPALAGVPIQYF
TGTGCCAGCAGCCCGGCACTAGCGGGAGTGCCCATTCAGTACTTC
>TRBD1|TRBJ1-2|TRBV19|.
CASTVRGQGAWGYTF
TGTGCCAGTACCGTCCGGGGACAGGGGGCTTGGGGCTACACCTTC
>TRBD2|TRBJ2-3|TRBV10-3|.
CAIKSSGTSTDTQYF
TGTGCCATCAAAAGTAGCGGGACCAGCACAGATACGCAGTATTTT
>.|TRBJ1-5|TRBV28|.
CASSPYTGTNQPQHF
TGTGCCAGCAGTCCTTATACAGGGACTAATCAGCCCCAGCATTTT
>.|TRBJ2-7|TRBV5-1|.
CASSRRSGYEQYF
TGCGCCAGCAGCCGGAGGTCGGGTTACGAGCAGTACTTC
>.|TRBJ2-5|TRBV7-9|.
CASSLSAQPQETQYF
TGTGCCAGCAGCTTATCGGCCCAGCCGCAAGAGACCCAGTACTTC
>TRBD2|TRBJ2-5|TRBV5-8|.
CASSLVLDGGVSPETQYF
TGTGCCAGCAGCTTGGTGCTTGACGGGGGGGTTTCCCCAGAGACCCAGTACTTC
>.|TRBJ2-2|TRBV2|.
CASSLTSSTGELFF
TGTGCCAGCAGTCTGACAAGTAGCACCGGGGAGCTGTTTTTT
>TRBD1|TRBJ2-7|TRBV13|.
CASSSVTGHEEQYF
TGTGCCAGCAGCTCCGTGACAGGGCACGAGGAGCAGTACTTC
>.|TRBJ1-3|TRBV11-2|.
CASSPSRDRYSGNTIYF
TGTGCCAGCAGCCCCTCCCGGGACCGGTACTCTGGAAACACCATATATTTT
>TRBD2|TRBJ2-1|TRBV6-5|.
CASSSQTSGGGNEQFF
TGTGCCAGCAGTTCCCAGACTAGCGGAGGGGGGAATGAGCAGTTCTTC
>TRBD2|TRBJ2-3|TRBV6-1|.
CASSDLAGTDTQYF
TGTGCCAGCAGTGACCTAGCGGGCACAGATACGCAGTATTTT
>TRBD2|TRBJ2-3|TRBV4-2|once
CASSQDTTGTSGRARSDTQYF
TGTGCCAGCAGCCAAGACACAACTGGGACTAGCGGGAGGGCAAGGTCAGATACGCAGTATTTT
>TRBD1|TRBJ2-1|TRBV25-1|.
CASSAKGAGNEQFF
TGTGCCAGCAGTGCCAAGGGGGCTGGCAATGAGCAGTTCTTC
>TRBD1|TRBJ2-1|TRBV19|.
CASSRQGAEVNEQFF
TGTGCCAGTAGTAGACAGGGTGCTGAAGTGAATGAGCAGTTCTTC
>.|TRBJ1-2|TRBV11-2|few
CASSPGTSYGYTF
TGTGCCAGCAGCCCTGGGACCTCCTATGGCTACACCTTC